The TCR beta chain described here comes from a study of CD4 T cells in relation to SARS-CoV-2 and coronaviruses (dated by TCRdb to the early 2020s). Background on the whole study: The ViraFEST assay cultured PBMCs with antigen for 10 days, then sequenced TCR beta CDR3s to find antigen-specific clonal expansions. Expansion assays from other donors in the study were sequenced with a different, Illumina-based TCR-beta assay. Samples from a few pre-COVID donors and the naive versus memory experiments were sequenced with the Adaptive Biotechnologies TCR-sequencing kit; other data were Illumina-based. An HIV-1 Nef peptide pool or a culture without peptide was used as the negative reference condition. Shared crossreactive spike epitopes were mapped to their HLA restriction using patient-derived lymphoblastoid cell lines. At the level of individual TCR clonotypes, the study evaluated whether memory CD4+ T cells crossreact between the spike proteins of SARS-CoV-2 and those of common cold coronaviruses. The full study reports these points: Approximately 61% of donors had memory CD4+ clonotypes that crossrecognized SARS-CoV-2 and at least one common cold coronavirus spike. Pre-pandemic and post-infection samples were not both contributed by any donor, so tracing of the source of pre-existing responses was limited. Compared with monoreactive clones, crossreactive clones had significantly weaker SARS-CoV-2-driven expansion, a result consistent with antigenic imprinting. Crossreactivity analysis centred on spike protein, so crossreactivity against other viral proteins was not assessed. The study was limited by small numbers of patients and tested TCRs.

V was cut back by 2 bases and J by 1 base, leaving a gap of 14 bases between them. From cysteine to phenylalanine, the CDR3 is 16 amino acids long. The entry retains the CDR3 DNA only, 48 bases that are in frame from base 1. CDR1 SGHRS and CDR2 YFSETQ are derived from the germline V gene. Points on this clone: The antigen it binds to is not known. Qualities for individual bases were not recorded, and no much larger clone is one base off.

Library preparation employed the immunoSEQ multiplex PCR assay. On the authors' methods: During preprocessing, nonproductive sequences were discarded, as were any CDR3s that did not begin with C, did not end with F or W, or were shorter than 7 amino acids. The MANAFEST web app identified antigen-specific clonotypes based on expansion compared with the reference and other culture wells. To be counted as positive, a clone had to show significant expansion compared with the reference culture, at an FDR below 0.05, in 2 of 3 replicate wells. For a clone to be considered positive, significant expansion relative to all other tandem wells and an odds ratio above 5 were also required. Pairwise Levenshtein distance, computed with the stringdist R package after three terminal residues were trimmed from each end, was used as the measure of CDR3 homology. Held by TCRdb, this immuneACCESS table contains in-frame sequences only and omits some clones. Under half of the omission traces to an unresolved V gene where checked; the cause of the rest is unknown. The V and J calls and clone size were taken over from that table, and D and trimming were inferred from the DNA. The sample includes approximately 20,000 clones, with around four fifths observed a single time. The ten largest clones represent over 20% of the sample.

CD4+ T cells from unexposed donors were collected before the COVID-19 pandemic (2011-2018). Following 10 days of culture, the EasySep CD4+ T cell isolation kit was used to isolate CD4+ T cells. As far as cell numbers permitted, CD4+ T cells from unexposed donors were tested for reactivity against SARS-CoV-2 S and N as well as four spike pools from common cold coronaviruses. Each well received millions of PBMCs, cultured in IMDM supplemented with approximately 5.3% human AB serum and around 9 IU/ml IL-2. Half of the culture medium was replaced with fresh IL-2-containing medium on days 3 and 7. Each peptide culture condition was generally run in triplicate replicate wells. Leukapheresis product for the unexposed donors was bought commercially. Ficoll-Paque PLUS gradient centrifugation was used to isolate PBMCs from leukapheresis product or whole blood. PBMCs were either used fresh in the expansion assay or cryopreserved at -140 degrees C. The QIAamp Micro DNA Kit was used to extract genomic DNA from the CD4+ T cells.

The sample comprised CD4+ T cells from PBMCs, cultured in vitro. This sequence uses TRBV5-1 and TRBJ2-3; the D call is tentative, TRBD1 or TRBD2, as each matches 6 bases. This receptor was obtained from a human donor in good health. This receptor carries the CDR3 CASSFRGQGGTDTQYF. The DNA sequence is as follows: TGCGCCAGCAGCTTCCGGGGGCAGGGTGGCACAGATACGCAGTATTTT.